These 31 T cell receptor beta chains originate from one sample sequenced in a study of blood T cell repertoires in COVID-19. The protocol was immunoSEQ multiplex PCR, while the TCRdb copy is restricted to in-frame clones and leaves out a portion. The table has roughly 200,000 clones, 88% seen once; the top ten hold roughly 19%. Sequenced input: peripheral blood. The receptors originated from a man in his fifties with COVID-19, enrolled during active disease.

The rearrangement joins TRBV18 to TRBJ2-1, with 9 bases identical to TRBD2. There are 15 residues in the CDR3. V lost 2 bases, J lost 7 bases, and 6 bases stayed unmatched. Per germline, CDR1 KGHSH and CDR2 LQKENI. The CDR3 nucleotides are TGTGCCAGCTCACCAGAACTAGCGGGCTTAAATGAGCAGTTCTTC. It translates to CASSPELAGLNEQFF. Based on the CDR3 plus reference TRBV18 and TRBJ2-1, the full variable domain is NAGVMQNPRHLVRRRGQEARLRCSPMKGHSHVYWYRQLPEEGLKFMVYLQKENIIDESGMPKERFSAEFPKEGPSILRIQQVVRGDSAAYFCASSPELAGLNEQFFGPGTRLTVL.

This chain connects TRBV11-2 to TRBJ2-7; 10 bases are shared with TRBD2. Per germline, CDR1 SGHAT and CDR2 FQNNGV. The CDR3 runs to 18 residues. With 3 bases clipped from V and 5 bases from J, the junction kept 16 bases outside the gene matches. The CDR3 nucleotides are TGTGCCAGCAGCTTCGCGGGGGTAGCGGGGGGAATTAGCCACGAGCAGTACTTC. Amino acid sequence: CASSFAGVAGGISHEQYF.

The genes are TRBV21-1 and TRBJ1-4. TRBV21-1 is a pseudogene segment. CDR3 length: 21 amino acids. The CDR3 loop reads CASSKIAFRDFALTTNEKLFF. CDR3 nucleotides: TGTGCCAGCAGCAAAATCGCTTTCCGAGACTTCGCCCTAACAACTAATGAAAAACTGTTTTTT.

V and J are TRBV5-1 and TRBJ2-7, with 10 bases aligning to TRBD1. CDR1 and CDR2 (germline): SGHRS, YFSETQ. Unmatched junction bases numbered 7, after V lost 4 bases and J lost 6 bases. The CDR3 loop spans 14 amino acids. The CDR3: CASSRPGQGSEQYF. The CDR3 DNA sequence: TGCGCCAGCAGCCGACCGGGACAGGGGAGCGAGCAGTACTTC.

CDR3: CASSHTGTGTYEQYF. The CDR3 DNA sequence: TGCGCCAGCAGCCATACCGGGACAGGAACCTACGAGCAGTACTTC. The J gene is TRBJ2-7, the V gene TRBV4-3; 8 bases align to TRBD1. This CDR3 is built from 15 residues. Per the germline V gene, CDR1 is LGHNA and CDR2 is YSLEER. V lost 3 bases, J lost 2 bases, and 6 bases stayed unmatched.

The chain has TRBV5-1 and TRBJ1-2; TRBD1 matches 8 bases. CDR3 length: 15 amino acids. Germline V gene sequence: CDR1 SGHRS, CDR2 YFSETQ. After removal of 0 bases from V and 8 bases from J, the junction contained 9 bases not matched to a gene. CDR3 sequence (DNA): TGCGCCAGCAGCTTGGATTTTGGGACAGGCGACGGCTACACCTTC. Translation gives CASSLDFGTGDGYTF.

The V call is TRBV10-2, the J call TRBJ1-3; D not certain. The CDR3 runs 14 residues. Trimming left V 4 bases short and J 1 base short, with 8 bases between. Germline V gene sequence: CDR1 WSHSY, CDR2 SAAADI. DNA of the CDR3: TGCGCCAGCAGTGCGGTGATTTCTGGAAACACCATATATTTT. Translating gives CASSAVISGNTIYF.

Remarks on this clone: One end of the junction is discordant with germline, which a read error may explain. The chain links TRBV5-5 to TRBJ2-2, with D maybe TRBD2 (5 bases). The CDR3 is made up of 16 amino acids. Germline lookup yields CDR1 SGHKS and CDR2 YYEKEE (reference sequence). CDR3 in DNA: TGTGCCAGCAGCTTTGGCGCCCGCGCCAACACCGGGGAACTGTTTTTT. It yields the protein CASSFGARANTGELFF.

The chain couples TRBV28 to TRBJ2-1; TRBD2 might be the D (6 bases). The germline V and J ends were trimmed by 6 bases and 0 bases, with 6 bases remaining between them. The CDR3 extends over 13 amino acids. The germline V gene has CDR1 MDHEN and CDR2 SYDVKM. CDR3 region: CASRRDSYNEQFF. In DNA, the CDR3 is TGTGCCAGCAGGCGGGACTCCTACAATGAGCAGTTCTTC. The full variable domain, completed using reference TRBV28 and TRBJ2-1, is DVKVTQSSRYLVKRTGEKVFLECVQDMDHENMFWYRQDPGLGLRLIYFSYDVKMKEKGDIPEGYSVSREKKERFSLILESASTNQTSMYLCASRRDSYNEQFFGPGTRLTVL.

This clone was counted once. CDR3 nucleotide sequence: TGTGCCAGCAGCTTAACTAGCGGAGCCTACAATGAGCAGTTCTTC. It encodes CASSLTSGAYNEQFF. This sequence joins TRBV11-2 and TRBJ2-1, with 8 bases lining up with TRBD2. The V and J ends lost 2 bases and 2 bases, in that order; junction bases with no gene match: 2. This CDR3 contains 15 residues. In germline, CDR1 is SGHAT, CDR2 FQNNGV.

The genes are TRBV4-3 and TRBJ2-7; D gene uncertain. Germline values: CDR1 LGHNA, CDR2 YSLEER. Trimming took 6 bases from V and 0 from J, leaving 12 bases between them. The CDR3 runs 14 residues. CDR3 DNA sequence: TGCGCCAGCAGGGTGACTCTCCTCTCCTACGAGCAGTACTTC. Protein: CASRVTLLSYEQYF.

The CDR3 region is CASRPGTYQETQYF. The CDR3 DNA reads TGTGCCAGCAGACCCGGGACTTACCAAGAGACCCAGTACTTC. This chain joins TRBV6-5 and TRBJ2-5; D is possibly TRBD2 (6 bases). Germline CDR1 MNHEY, CDR2 SVGAGI. The CDR3 spans 14 residues. Trimming pared 6 bases from V and 0 bases from J, leaving 11 bases between.

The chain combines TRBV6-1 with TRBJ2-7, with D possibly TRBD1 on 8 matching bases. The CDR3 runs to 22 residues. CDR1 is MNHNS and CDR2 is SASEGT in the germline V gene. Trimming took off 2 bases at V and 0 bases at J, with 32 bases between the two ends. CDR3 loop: CASSEIRGGGDRGRSGSYEQYF. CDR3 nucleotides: TGTGCCAGCAGTGAAATAAGAGGGGGGGGCGACAGGGGACGATCAGGCTCCTACGAGCAGTACTTC.

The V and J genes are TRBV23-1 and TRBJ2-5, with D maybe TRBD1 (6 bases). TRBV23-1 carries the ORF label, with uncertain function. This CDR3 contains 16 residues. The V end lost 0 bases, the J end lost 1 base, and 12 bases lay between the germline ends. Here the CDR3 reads CASSQSRGDCQETQYF. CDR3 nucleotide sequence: TGCGCCAGCAGTCAATCCAGGGGAGATTGCCAAGAGACCCAGTACTTC.

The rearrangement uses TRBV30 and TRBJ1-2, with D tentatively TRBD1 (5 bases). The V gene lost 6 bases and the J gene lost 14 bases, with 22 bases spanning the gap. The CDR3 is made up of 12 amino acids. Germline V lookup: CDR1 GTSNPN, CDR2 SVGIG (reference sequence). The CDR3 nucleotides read TGTGCCTGCCTATGGGGGAGGGGCTATACTACCTTC. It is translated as CACLWGRGYTTF.

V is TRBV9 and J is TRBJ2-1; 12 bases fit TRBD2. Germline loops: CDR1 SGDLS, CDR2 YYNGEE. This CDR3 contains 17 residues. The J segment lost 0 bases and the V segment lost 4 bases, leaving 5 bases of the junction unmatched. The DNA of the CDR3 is TGTGCCAGCAGCACCGGACTAGCGGGAAGCTCCTACAATGAGCAGTTCTTC. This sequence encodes CASSTGLAGSSYNEQFF.

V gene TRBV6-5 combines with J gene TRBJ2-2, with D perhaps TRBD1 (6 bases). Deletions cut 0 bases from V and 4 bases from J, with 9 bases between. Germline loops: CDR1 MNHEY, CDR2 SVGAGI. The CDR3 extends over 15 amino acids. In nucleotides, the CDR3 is TGTGCCAGCAGTTACTCGGGCAGGGGCACCGGGGAGCTGTTTTTT. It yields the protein CASSYSGRGTGELFF.

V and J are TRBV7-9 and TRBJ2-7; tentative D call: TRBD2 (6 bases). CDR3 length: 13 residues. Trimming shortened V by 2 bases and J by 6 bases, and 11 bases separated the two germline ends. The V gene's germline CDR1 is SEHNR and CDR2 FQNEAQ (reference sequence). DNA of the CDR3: TGTGCCAGCAGCTTATCGCGGGGTGGCGAGCAGTACTTC. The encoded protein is CASSLSRGGEQYF.

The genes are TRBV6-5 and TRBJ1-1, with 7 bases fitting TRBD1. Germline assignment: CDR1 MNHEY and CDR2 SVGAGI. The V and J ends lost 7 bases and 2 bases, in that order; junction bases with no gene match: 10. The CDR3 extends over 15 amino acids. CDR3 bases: TGTGCCAGCACCTGGACAGGTGAAATTAACACTGAAGCTTTCTTT. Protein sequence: CASTWTGEINTEAFF.

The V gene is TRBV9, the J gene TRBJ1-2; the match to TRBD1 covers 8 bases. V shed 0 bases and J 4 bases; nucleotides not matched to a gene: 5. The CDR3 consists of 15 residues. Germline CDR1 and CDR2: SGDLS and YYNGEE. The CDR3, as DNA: TGTGCCAGCAGCGTAGCAGGACAGGGAGCCTATGGCTACACCTTC. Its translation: CASSVAGQGAYGYTF.

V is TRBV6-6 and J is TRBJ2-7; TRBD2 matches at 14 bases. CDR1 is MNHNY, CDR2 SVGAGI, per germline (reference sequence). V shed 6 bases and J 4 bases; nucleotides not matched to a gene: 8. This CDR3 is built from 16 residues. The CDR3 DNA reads TGTGCCAGCAGACCGGCCGGGACTAGCGGGAGTTACGAGCAGTACTTC. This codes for CASRPAGTSGSYEQYF.

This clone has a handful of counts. In DNA form, the CDR3 reads TGTGCCAGCAAGCTGACAGGGGTCGGTAATTCACCCCTCCACTTT. Its protein is CASKLTGVGNSPLHF. The V gene is TRBV6-5, the J gene TRBJ1-6, with TRBD1 identical over 8 bases. CDR3 size: 15 residues. Looked up from germline, CDR1 is MNHEY and CDR2 is SVGAGI. V dropped 7 bases and J dropped 6; count of bases not matched to a gene: 8.

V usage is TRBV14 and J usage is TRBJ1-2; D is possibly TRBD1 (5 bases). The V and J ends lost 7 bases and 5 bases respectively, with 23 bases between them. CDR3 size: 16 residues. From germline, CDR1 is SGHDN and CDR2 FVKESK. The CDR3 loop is CASTRGTNPSMYGYTF. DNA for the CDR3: TGTGCCAGCACCCGGGGGACTAACCCCAGCATGTATGGCTACACCTTC.

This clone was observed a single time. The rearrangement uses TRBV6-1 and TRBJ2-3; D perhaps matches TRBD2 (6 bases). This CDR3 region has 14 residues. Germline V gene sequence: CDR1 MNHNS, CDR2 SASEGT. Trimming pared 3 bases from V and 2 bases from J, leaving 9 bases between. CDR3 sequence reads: CASSDRDFTDTQYF. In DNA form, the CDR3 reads TGTGCCAGCAGTGACCGGGACTTCACAGATACGCAGTATTTT.

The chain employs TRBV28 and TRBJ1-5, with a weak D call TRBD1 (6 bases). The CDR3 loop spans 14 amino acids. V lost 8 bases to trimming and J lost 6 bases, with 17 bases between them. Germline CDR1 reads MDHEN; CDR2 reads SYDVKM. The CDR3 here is CASGDGGGSQPQHF. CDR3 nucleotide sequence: TGTGCCAGCGGGGACGGCGGGGGCAGTCAGCCCCAGCATTTT. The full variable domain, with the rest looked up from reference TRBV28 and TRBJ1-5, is DVKVTQSSRYLVKRTGEKVFLECVQDMDHENMFWYRQDPGLGLRLIYFSYDVKMKEKGDIPEGYSVSREKKERFSLILESASTNQTSMYLCASGDGGGSQPQHFGDGTRLSIL.

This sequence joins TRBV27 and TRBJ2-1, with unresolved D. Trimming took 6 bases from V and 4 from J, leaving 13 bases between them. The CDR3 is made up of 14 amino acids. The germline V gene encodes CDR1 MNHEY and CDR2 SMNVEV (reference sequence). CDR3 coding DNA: TGTGCCAGCAGAAGACGATTCGGGTACAATGAGCAGTTCTTC. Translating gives CASRRRFGYNEQFF.

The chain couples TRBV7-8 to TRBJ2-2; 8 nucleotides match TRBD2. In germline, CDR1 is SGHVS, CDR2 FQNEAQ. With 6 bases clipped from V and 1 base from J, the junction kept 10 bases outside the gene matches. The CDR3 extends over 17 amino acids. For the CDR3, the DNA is TGTGCCAGCAGAACTAGCGGCTTAGGACAGAACACCGGGGAGCTGTTTTTT. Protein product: CASRTSGLGQNTGELFF.

Written as DNA, the CDR3 is TGTGCCAGCAGTTTAGCGGGGGGAGAAAACATTCAGTACTTC. Residues: CASSLAGGENIQYF. The chain has TRBV6-2 or TRBV6-3 and TRBJ2-4, with 10 positions matching TRBD2. Trimming at V came to 4 bases and at J to 5 bases, leaving 2 bases not matched to a gene. The CDR3 sequence is 14 residues long. Per the germline V gene, CDR1 is MNHEY and CDR2 is SVGEGT.

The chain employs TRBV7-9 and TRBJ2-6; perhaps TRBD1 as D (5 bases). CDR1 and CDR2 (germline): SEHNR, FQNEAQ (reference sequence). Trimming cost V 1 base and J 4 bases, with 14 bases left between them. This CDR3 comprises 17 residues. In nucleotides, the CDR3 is TGTGCCAGCAGCTTAGGGGGCGTGGGGTCAGGGGCCAACGTCCTGACTTTC. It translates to CASSLGGVGSGANVLTF.

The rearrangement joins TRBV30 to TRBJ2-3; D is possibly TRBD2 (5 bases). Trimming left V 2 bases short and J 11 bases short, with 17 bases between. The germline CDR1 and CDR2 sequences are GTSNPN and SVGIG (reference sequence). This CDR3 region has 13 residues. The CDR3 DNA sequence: TGTGCCTGGAGTCAATCCGGGGTGGATCGGCAGTATTTT. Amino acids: CAWSQSGVDRQYF.

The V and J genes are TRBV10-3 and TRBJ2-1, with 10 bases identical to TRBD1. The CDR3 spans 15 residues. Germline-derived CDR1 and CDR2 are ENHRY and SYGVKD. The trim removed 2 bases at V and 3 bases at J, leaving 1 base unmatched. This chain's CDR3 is CAISEGQGDYNEQFF. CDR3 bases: TGTGCCATCAGTGAGGGACAGGGGGACTACAATGAGCAGTTCTTC.